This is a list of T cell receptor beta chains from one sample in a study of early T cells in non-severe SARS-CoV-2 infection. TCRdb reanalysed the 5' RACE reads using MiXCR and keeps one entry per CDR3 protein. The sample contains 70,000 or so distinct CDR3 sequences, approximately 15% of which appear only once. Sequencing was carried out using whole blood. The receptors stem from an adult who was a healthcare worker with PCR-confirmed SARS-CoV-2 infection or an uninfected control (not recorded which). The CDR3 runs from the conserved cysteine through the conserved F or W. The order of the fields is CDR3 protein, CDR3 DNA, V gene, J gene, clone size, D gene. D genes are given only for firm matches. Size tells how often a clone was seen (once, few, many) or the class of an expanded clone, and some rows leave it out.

CDR3aa: CASSLNGATYNEQFF
CDR3nt: TGTGCCAGCAGCTTAAACGGGGCAACCTACAATGAGCAGTTCTTC
v_gene: TRBV7-3
j_gene: TRBJ2-1
abundance: few
d_gene: NA

CDR3aa: CSVEVRYGYTF
CDR3nt: TGCAGCGTTGAAGTCCGCTATGGCTACACCTTC
v_gene: TRBV29-1
j_gene: TRBJ1-2
abundance: NA
d_gene: NA

CDR3aa: CASSTARTEQYF
CDR3nt: TGTGCCAGCAGCACCGCCCGTACCGAGCAGTACTTC
v_gene: TRBV6-6
j_gene: TRBJ2-7
abundance: NA
d_gene: NA

CDR3aa: CASRGLKQGGANVLTF
CDR3nt: TGTGCCAGCAGAGGCCTCAAACAGGGAGGGGCCAACGTCCTGACTTTC
v_gene: TRBV2
j_gene: TRBJ2-6
abundance: few
d_gene: NA

CDR3aa: CASSRTSGATTAYNEQFF
CDR3nt: TGTGCCAGCAGCCGGACTAGCGGGGCGACCACCGCCTACAATGAGCAGTTCTTC
v_gene: TRBV12-3/TRBV12-4
j_gene: TRBJ2-1
abundance: few
d_gene: TRBD2

CDR3aa: CASSFLASGGDEQFF
CDR3nt: TGCGCCAGCAGCTTTCTAGCTAGCGGGGGAGATGAGCAGTTCTTC
v_gene: TRBV5-1
j_gene: TRBJ2-1
abundance: NA
d_gene: TRBD2

CDR3aa: CASSLGGGSHQPQHF
CDR3nt: TGTGCCAGCAGCTTAGGGGGCGGCAGTCATCAGCCCCAGCATTTT
v_gene: TRBV7-2
j_gene: TRBJ1-5
abundance: many
d_gene: NA

CDR3aa: CASSLEVETQYF
CDR3nt: TGCGCCAGCAGCTTGGAAGTTGAGACCCAGTACTTC
v_gene: TRBV5-1
j_gene: TRBJ2-5
abundance: few
d_gene: NA

CDR3aa: CASSVDPFIQGFRNTGELFF
CDR3nt: TGTGCCAGCAGCGTAGATCCCTTTATACAGGGCTTTAGGAACACCGGGGAGCTGTTTTTT
v_gene: TRBV9
j_gene: TRBJ2-2
abundance: few
d_gene: NA

CDR3aa: CASSLTSGGRETQYF
CDR3nt: TGTGCCAGCAGTTTGACTAGCGGGGGGCGGGAGACCCAGTACTTC
v_gene: TRBV27
j_gene: TRBJ2-5
abundance: many
d_gene: TRBD2

CDR3aa: CASSLVGTFSGANVLTF
CDR3nt: TGTGCCAGCAGCTTGGTTGGCACCTTCTCTGGGGCCAACGTCCTGACTTTC
v_gene: TRBV5-4
j_gene: TRBJ2-6
abundance: many
d_gene: NA

CDR3aa: CASSYDRSWSYEQYF
CDR3nt: TGTGCCAGCAGTTACGACAGGAGTTGGTCCTACGAGCAGTACTTC
v_gene: TRBV6-6
j_gene: TRBJ2-7
abundance: few
d_gene: NA

CDR3aa: CASSQSVAGGRTDTQYF
CDR3nt: TGTGCCAGCAGCCAATCCGTAGCGGGGGGGCGCACAGATACGCAGTATTTT
v_gene: TRBV11-1
j_gene: TRBJ2-3
abundance: few
d_gene: TRBD2

CDR3aa: CASRGTGVNQPQHF
CDR3nt: TGTGCCAGCAGGGGTACGGGTGTCAATCAGCCCCAGCATTTT
v_gene: TRBV11-2
j_gene: TRBJ1-5
abundance: NA
d_gene: NA

CDR3aa: CASSLRRGNTEAFF
CDR3nt: TGCGCCAGCAGCTTGAGGCGGGGGAACACTGAAGCTTTCTTT
v_gene: TRBV5-1
j_gene: TRBJ1-1
abundance: many
d_gene: NA

CDR3aa: CASSQQRGSTDTQYF
CDR3nt: TGTGCCAGCAGCCAACAGAGGGGGAGCACAGATACGCAGTATTTT
v_gene: TRBV3-1
j_gene: TRBJ2-3
abundance: NA
d_gene: NA

CDR3aa: CASSRRGGTDTQYF
CDR3nt: TGCGCCAGCAGTAGGCGGGGGGGCACAGATACGCAGTATTTT
v_gene: TRBV5-1
j_gene: TRBJ2-3
abundance: NA
d_gene: TRBD2

CDR3aa: CASSSNRLAGGPNEQFF
CDR3nt: TGTGCCAGCAGTTCCAATAGACTAGCGGGGGGGCCCAATGAGCAGTTCTTC
v_gene: TRBV12-3/TRBV12-4
j_gene: TRBJ2-1
abundance: NA
d_gene: TRBD2

CDR3aa: CASSHTGEQFF
CDR3nt: TGTGCCAGCAGCCATACCGGGGAGCAGTTCTTC
v_gene: TRBV3-1
j_gene: TRBJ2-1
abundance: NA
d_gene: NA

CDR3aa: CASSVEGNNQPQHF
CDR3nt: TGCGCCAGCAGTGTCGAGGGTAATAATCAGCCCCAGCATTTT
v_gene: TRBV5-1
j_gene: TRBJ1-5
abundance: NA
d_gene: NA

CDR3aa: CASSLLILTDTQYF
CDR3nt: TGTGCCAGCAGCTTATTGATCCTCACAGATACGCAGTATTTT
v_gene: TRBV7-2
j_gene: TRBJ2-3
abundance: many
d_gene: NA

CDR3aa: CASSLDRVSPQHF
CDR3nt: TGTGCCAGCAGCTTAGACCGGGTCTCGCCCCAGCATTTT
v_gene: TRBV7-3
j_gene: TRBJ1-5
abundance: many
d_gene: NA

CDR3aa: CSARPATNYGYTF
CDR3nt: TGCAGTGCTAGGCCAGCCACGAACTATGGCTACACCTTC
v_gene: TRBV20-1
j_gene: TRBJ1-2
abundance: NA
d_gene: NA

CDR3aa: CASSLMGEDTQYF
CDR3nt: TGCGCCAGCAGCTTGATGGGGGAGGATACGCAGTATTTT
v_gene: TRBV5-1
j_gene: TRBJ2-3
abundance: NA
d_gene: NA

CDR3aa: CASSFSRVNTEAFF
CDR3nt: TGTGCCAGCAGCTTTAGCAGGGTGAACACTGAAGCTTTCTTT
v_gene: TRBV7-2
j_gene: TRBJ1-1
abundance: few
d_gene: NA

CDR3aa: CASSPLTGGAGANVLTF
CDR3nt: TGTGCCAGCTCACCACTTACAGGGGGCGCTGGGGCCAACGTCCTGACTTTC
v_gene: TRBV18
j_gene: TRBJ2-6
abundance: NA
d_gene: TRBD1

CDR3aa: CASSAGLAASSEQFF
CDR3nt: TGTGCCAGCAGTGCAGGACTAGCCGCTTCGAGTGAGCAGTTCTTC
v_gene: TRBV6-1
j_gene: TRBJ2-1
abundance: many
d_gene: TRBD2

CDR3aa: CSVGVSYNSPLHF
CDR3nt: TGCAGCGTTGGGGTATCCTATAATTCACCCCTCCACTTT
v_gene: TRBV29-1
j_gene: TRBJ1-6
abundance: many
d_gene: NA

CDR3aa: CASSSTVSTDTQYF
CDR3nt: TGTGCCAGCTCATCGACAGTCTCCACAGATACGCAGTATTTT
v_gene: TRBV18
j_gene: TRBJ2-3
abundance: many
d_gene: NA

CDR3aa: CASSIQGADTQYF
CDR3nt: TGTGCCAGTAGTATACAGGGGGCAGATACGCAGTATTTT
v_gene: TRBV19
j_gene: TRBJ2-3
abundance: few
d_gene: TRBD1

CDR3aa: CASSQATGSPPKNIQYF
CDR3nt: TGTGCCAGCAGCCAAGCTACAGGGTCCCCTCCCAAAAACATTCAGTACTTC
v_gene: TRBV4-2
j_gene: TRBJ2-4
abundance: many
d_gene: NA

CDR3aa: CSARDGANEKLFF
CDR3nt: TGCAGTGCTAGAGATGGCGCGAATGAAAAACTGTTTTTT
v_gene: TRBV20-1
j_gene: TRBJ1-4
abundance: few
d_gene: NA

CDR3aa: CSIRSGTAYNEQFF
CDR3nt: TGCAGCATAAGATCCGGGACAGCCTACAATGAGCAGTTCTTC
v_gene: TRBV29-1
j_gene: TRBJ2-1
abundance: few
d_gene: TRBD1

CDR3aa: CASSADRGRVYGYTF
CDR3nt: TGTGCCAGCAGCGCAGACAGGGGGCGCGTCTATGGCTACACCTTC
v_gene: TRBV7-2
j_gene: TRBJ1-2
abundance: few
d_gene: TRBD1

CDR3aa: CASSYSWGQDTEAFF
CDR3nt: TGTGCCAGCAGTTACTCGTGGGGGCAGGACACTGAAGCTTTCTTT
v_gene: TRBV6-2/TRBV6-3
j_gene: TRBJ1-1
abundance: few
d_gene: NA

CDR3aa: CASSNTGAGNTIYF
CDR3nt: TGTGCCAGCAGCAATACGGGGGCTGGAAACACCATATATTTT
v_gene: TRBV7-9
j_gene: TRBJ1-3
abundance: few
d_gene: NA

CDR3aa: CSARGWRTEAFF
CDR3nt: TGCAGTGCTAGGGGGTGGCGCACTGAAGCTTTCTTT
v_gene: TRBV20-1
j_gene: TRBJ1-1
abundance: many
d_gene: NA

CDR3aa: CASLRGQGYNEQFF
CDR3nt: TGTGCCAGCCTTCGGGGACAAGGATACAATGAGCAGTTCTTC
v_gene: TRBV6-7
j_gene: TRBJ2-1
abundance: NA
d_gene: NA

CDR3aa: CASSASGGNTGELFF
CDR3nt: TGTGCCAGCAGTGCCAGCGGGGGGAACACCGGGGAGCTGTTTTTT
v_gene: TRBV6-4
j_gene: TRBJ2-2
abundance: many
d_gene: TRBD2

CDR3aa: CASRGSYNSPLHF
CDR3nt: TGTGCCAGCAGGGGGTCATATAATTCACCCCTCCACTTT
v_gene: TRBV6-5
j_gene: TRBJ1-6
abundance: NA
d_gene: NA

CDR3aa: CASSSGPYAGDTQYF
CDR3nt: TGTGCCAGCAGCTCGGGACCGTATGCTGGAGATACGCAGTATTTT
v_gene: TRBV7-8
j_gene: TRBJ2-3
abundance: NA
d_gene: NA

CDR3aa: CASSSTGARNYEQYF
CDR3nt: TGTGCCAGCAGCTCGACAGGGGCCCGTAACTACGAGCAGTACTTC
v_gene: TRBV7-9
j_gene: TRBJ2-7
abundance: few
d_gene: TRBD1

CDR3aa: CASSLRQLNTEAFF
CDR3nt: TGTGCCAGCAGTCTAAGACAGCTGAACACTGAAGCTTTCTTT
v_gene: TRBV12-3/TRBV12-4
j_gene: TRBJ1-1
abundance: NA
d_gene: NA

CDR3aa: CSAAFWDTEFF
CDR3nt: TGCAGTGCTGCGTTTTGGGACACGGAGTTCTTC
v_gene: TRBV20-1
j_gene: TRBJ2-1
abundance: few
d_gene: NA

CDR3aa: CASSPLAPLAGELFF
CDR3nt: TGTGCCAGCAGCCCCCTAGCTCCCCTCGCCGGGGAGCTGTTTTTT
v_gene: TRBV7-3
j_gene: TRBJ2-2
abundance: many
d_gene: NA

CDR3aa: CASSLLSGTEAFF
CDR3nt: TGTGCCAGCAGCTTGCTATCTGGGACTGAAGCTTTCTTT
v_gene: TRBV7-8
j_gene: TRBJ1-1
abundance: many
d_gene: NA

CDR3aa: CASLRGETGELFF
CDR3nt: TGTGCCAGCCTCAGGGGAGAAACCGGGGAGCTGTTTTTT
v_gene: TRBV28
j_gene: TRBJ2-2
abundance: NA
d_gene: NA